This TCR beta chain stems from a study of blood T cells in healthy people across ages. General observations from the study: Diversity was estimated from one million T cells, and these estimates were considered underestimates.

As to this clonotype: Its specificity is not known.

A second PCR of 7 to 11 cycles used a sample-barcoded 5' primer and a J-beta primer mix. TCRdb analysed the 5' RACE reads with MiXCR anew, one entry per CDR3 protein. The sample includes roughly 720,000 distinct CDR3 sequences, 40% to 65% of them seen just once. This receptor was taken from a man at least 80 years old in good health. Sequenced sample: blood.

CDR3 in amino acids: CASSKGGWSSYEQYF. As DNA, the CDR3 is TGTGCCAGCAGCAAAGGGGGCTGGAGCTCCTACGAGCAGTACTTC. The rearrangement uses TRBV21-1 and TRBJ2-7; TRBD1, the table's D call, lacks a check against the DNA. TRBV21-1 constitutes a pseudogene. The CDR3 spans 15 residues.